Below are 9 T cell receptor beta chains sequenced from a single sample in a study of blood T cells in healthy people across ages. It was with a sample-barcoded 5' primer and a J-beta primer mix that a second PCR of about 6 to 12 cycles was run. One entry per CDR3 protein results from TCRdb running MiXCR on the 5' RACE reads. The table has over 700,000 distinct CDR3 sequences, roughly 25% seen once; the top ten hold 9.4%. These data are also associated with another study on T cells of mothers and their children.

The specimen was blood. The receptors were gathered from a boy younger than 18 in good health.

This clonotype was detected a few times. V gene TRBV11-2 combines with J gene TRBJ1-5, with TRBD1 identical over 9 bases. V gave up 2 bases and J gave up 3 bases; unmatched junction bases: 5. Germline CDR1 reads SGHAT; CDR2 reads FQNNGV. The CDR3 length is 16 residues. CDR3 nucleotides: TGTGCCAGCAGCTTAATGGGACAGGGAAACAATCAGCCCCAGCATTTT. Translating gives CASSLMGQGNNQPQHF. Drawing the rest from reference TRBV11-2 and TRBJ1-5, the complete variable domain is EAGVAQSPRYKIIEKRQSVAFWCNPISGHATLYWYQQILGQGPKLLIQFQNNGVVDDSQLPKDRFSAERLKGVDSTLKIQPAKLEDSAVYLCASSLMGQGNNQPQHFGDGTRLSIL.

There are a few counts of this clonotype. The rearrangement links TRBV4-3 to TRBJ2-2; tentative D call: TRBD2 (5 bases). The CDR3 is 16 residues long. Per germline, CDR1 LGHNA and CDR2 YSLEER. V was shortened by 0 bases and J by 4 bases, with 12 bases between the two germline ends. The CDR3 DNA is TGCGCCAGCAGCCAAGATCTCGGAGGACTCACCGGGGAGCTGTTTTTT. It yields the protein CASSQDLGGLTGELFF.

The V gene is TRBV5-1, the J gene TRBJ1-2; tentative D call: TRBD1 (5 bases). CDR3 length: 15 residues. The V and J ends lost 0 bases and 5 bases respectively, with 14 bases between them. The germline gives CDR1 SGHRS, CDR2 YFSETQ. CDR3 DNA: TGCGCCAGCAGCTTGGCCGGAGGGGACGAGTATGGCTACACCTTC. Protein sequence: CASSLAGGDEYGYTF.

In this sample, this clonotype turned up a few times. The genes are TRBV29-1 and TRBJ2-7; D possibly corresponds to TRBD2 (6 bases). CDR1 is SQVTM, CDR2 ANQGSEA, per germline. The CDR3 has 12 residues. Between the trimmed V and J ends, which lost 5 bases and 3 bases, there was a span of 11 bases. Here the CDR3 reads CSVLTRVYEQYF. In nucleotides, the CDR3 is TGCAGCGTTCTGACTAGAGTCTACGAGCAGTACTTC.

This clonotype was picked up a small number of times. The V call is TRBV3-1, the J call TRBJ2-3; 7 bases fit TRBD2. There are 15 residues in the CDR3. Trimming took 2 bases from V and 2 from J; bases not matched to a gene: 4. CDR1 and CDR2 from the germline V gene are LGHDT and YNNKEL (reference sequence). The CDR3 bases are TGTGCCAGCAGCCAACGGGGGAGGGTCACAGATACGCAGTATTTT. Its translation: CASSQRGRVTDTQYF.

A few counts support this clonotype. V is TRBV7-8 and J is TRBJ2-4; D possibly corresponds to TRBD1 (6 bases). Deletions cut 3 bases from V and 3 bases from J, with 9 bases between. CDR3 length equals 14 residues. Germline assignment: CDR1 SGHVS and CDR2 FQNEAQ. CDR3 sequence reads: CASSFQGSKNIQYF. CDR3 bases: TGTGCCAGCAGCTTCCAGGGGAGCAAAAACATTCAGTACTTC.

The DNA for the CDR3 is TGTGCCACCCTAGCGTCAGAGACCCAGTACTTC. As protein: CATLASETQYF. The V and J genes are TRBV2 and TRBJ2-5, with D possibly TRBD2 on 6 matching bases. Germline CDR1 reads SNHLY; CDR2 reads FYNNEI. Trimming removed 10 bases at V and 4 bases at J, with 10 bases between. The CDR3 contains 11 residues.

On this clonotype: The germline gene is not matched at one end of the junction; a read error may be the cause. The gene calls are TRBV20-1 and TRBJ2-7; TRBD2 matches at 10 bases. Germline V gives CDR1 DFQATT, CDR2 SNEGSKA (reference sequence). This CDR3 spans 14 amino acids. CDR3 nucleotides: TGCAGTGCTAGGGCTAGCGGGGGTTCCTACGACCAGTACTTC. Protein: CSARASGGSYDQYF.

The chain employs TRBV6-6 and TRBJ2-7; TRBD2 is a possible D gene (5 bases). The CDR3 is made up of 15 amino acids. The V and J ends lost 6 bases and 4 bases respectively, with 19 bases between them. Germline V gives CDR1 MNHNY, CDR2 SVGAGI (reference sequence). The CDR3 DNA follows: TGTGCCAGCAGCGCGGGCGAGGGTCCCCTTTACGAGCAGTACTTC. Its translation: CASSAGEGPLYEQYF.